The 12 T cell receptor beta chains below were found in one sample sequenced in a study of identical twins. TCRdb re-called the 5' RACE reads through MiXCR, storing one row per CDR3 protein. The sample carries 250,000 to 350,000 distinct CDR3 sequences, roughly 10% recorded once. The same data also went into a second study, on yellow fever vaccine responses in identical twins.

Sequencing was carried out using CD8+ T cells sorted from blood. The receptors derive from a woman younger than 35 in good health.

The rearrangement joins TRBV7-8 to TRBJ1-5; the D is unclear. CDR1 is SGHVS, CDR2 FQNEAQ, per germline. CDR3 length equals 14 residues. V was shortened by 5 bases and J by 6 bases, with 14 bases between the two germline ends. The CDR3 region is CASSPGSGAQPQHF. Here the CDR3 DNA reads TGTGCCAGCAGCCCCGGGTCGGGCGCTCAGCCCCAGCATTTT.

This clonotype was found many times. This chain links TRBV11-2 with TRBJ2-1, with 10 bases matching TRBD2. The germline V gene has CDR1 SGHAT and CDR2 FQNNGV. V lost 4 bases to trimming and J lost 4 bases; unmatched junction nucleotides: 10. The CDR3 contains 17 residues. DNA for the CDR3: TGTGCCAGCAGCTCATGGGAAAGTAGCGGGGGGTACAATGAGCAGTTCTTC. Protein sequence: CASSSWESSGGYNEQFF. Complete variable domain (other parts from reference TRBV11-2 and TRBJ2-1): EAGVAQSPRYKIIEKRQSVAFWCNPISGHATLYWYQQILGQGPKLLIQFQNNGVVDDSQLPKDRFSAERLKGVDSTLKIQPAKLEDSAVYLCASSSWESSGGYNEQFFGPGTRLTVL.

This clonotype was found many times. This chain uses TRBV11-2 with TRBJ2-7; D unresolved. The CDR3 contains 11 residues. The germline CDR1 and CDR2 sequences are SGHAT and FQNNGV. The germline V and J ends were trimmed by 2 bases and 5 bases, with 4 bases remaining between them. The CDR3, as DNA: TGTGCCAGCAGCTTAATGGACGAGCAGTACTTC. This encodes CASSLMDEQYF.

This clonotype was counted between two and nine times. The V call is TRBV6-2 or TRBV6-3, the J call TRBJ2-1; possible D gene TRBD2, 5 bases. The germline gives CDR1 MNHEY, CDR2 SVGEGT. The CDR3 is 13 amino acids. The ends were cut back, 5 bases at V and 1 base at J, with 6 bases in the middle. The CDR3 DNA is TGTGCCAGCAGTGGACTTTCCTACAATGAGCAGTTCTTC. It specifies CASSGLSYNEQFF.

This chain joins TRBV7-9 and TRBJ2-1; 12 bases match TRBD2. The CDR3 contains 16 residues. Trimming took 2 bases from V and 7 from J; bases not matched to a gene: 6. CDR1 and CDR2 (germline): SEHNR, FQNEAQ (reference sequence). The chain's CDR3 is CASSLLLAGGGNEQFF. DNA for the CDR3: TGTGCCAGCAGCTTACTACTAGCGGGGGGAGGGAATGAGCAGTTCTTC.

The sample holds a few counts of this clonotype. The chain couples TRBV7-9 to TRBJ2-3; TRBD1 is a possible D gene (6 bases). This CDR3 comprises 17 residues. Per the germline V gene, CDR1 is SEHNR and CDR2 is FQNEAQ (reference sequence). Trimming left V 0 bases short and J 0 bases short, with 13 bases between. DNA of the CDR3: TGTGCCAGCAGCTTAGCGGAGACAGGTCCGAGCACAGATACGCAGTATTTT. This encodes CASSLAETGPSTDTQYF. Full variable domain (outside the CDR3, taken from reference TRBV7-9 and TRBJ2-3): DTGVSQNPRHKITKRGQNVTFRCDPISEHNRLYWYRQTLGQGPEFLTYFQNEAQLEKSRLLSDRFSAERPKGSFSTLEIQRTEQGDSAMYLCASSLAETGPSTDTQYFGPGTRLTVL.

The V call is TRBV5-1, the J call TRBJ2-5; D uncertain. This CDR3 is 14 amino acids long. Germline CDR1 and CDR2: SGHRS and YFSETQ. V lost 0 bases and J 1 base, leaving 7 bases between the germline ends. The CDR3 loop reads CASSLEDPQETQYF. The CDR3 nucleotides read TGCGCCAGCAGCTTGGAAGACCCCCAAGAGACCCAGTACTTC.

This clonotype was detected a few times. The CDR3 loop reads CASGYHGTGLYNEQFF. The CDR3 nucleotides are TGTGCCAGCGGATACCACGGGACAGGACTATACAATGAGCAGTTCTTC. The V and J genes are TRBV12-3 or TRBV12-4 and TRBJ2-1, with 8 bases identical to TRBD1. The CDR3 extends over 16 amino acids. J was trimmed by 4 bases and V by 8 bases; bases with no gene match: 13.

The chain has TRBV29-1 and TRBJ2-7; TRBD2 is a possible D gene (6 bases). The ends were cut back, 6 bases at V and 1 base at J, with 10 bases in the middle. The CDR3 loop spans 12 amino acids. Germline CDR1 is SQVTM and CDR2 is ANQGSEA. This chain's CDR3 is CSVRGASYEQYF. DNA for the CDR3: TGCAGCGTGCGGGGTGCGTCCTACGAGCAGTACTTC.

This clonotype was found a few times. V is TRBV14 and J is TRBJ2-3; tentative D call: TRBD2 (6 bases). CDR1 and CDR2 from the germline V gene are SGHDN and FVKESK. Trimming took off 4 bases at V and 2 bases at J, with 13 bases between the two ends. This CDR3 comprises 15 residues. CDR3 amino acids: CASSRLASNTDTQYF. The CDR3 DNA reads as TGTGCCAGCAGCCGGCTAGCGTCAAACACAGATACGCAGTATTTT.

The chain has TRBV7-9 and TRBJ2-3; no firm D call. Trimming took 5 bases from V and 4 from J, leaving 7 bases between them. In germline, CDR1 is SEHNR, CDR2 FQNEAQ (reference sequence). The CDR3 contains 12 residues. CDR3 sequence (DNA): TGTGCCAGCAGCACCGCCTCAGATACGCAGTATTTT. This sequence encodes CASSTASDTQYF. The full variable domain, completed using reference TRBV7-9 and TRBJ2-3, is DTGVSQNPRHKITKRGQNVTFRCDPISEHNRLYWYRQTLGQGPEFLTYFQNEAQLEKSRLLSDRFSAERPKGSFSTLEIQRTEQGDSAMYLCASSTASDTQYFGPGTRLTVL.

The rearrangement uses TRBV25-1 and TRBJ2-2; D is perhaps TRBD2 (6 bases). The length of the CDR3 is 14 residues. V lost 7 bases, J lost 3 bases, and 12 bases lay in between. The germline V gene encodes CDR1 MGHDK and CDR2 SYGVNS. The CDR3 is CASTGTPDTGELFF. The CDR3 bases are TGTGCCAGCACCGGGACTCCGGACACCGGGGAGCTGTTTTTT.